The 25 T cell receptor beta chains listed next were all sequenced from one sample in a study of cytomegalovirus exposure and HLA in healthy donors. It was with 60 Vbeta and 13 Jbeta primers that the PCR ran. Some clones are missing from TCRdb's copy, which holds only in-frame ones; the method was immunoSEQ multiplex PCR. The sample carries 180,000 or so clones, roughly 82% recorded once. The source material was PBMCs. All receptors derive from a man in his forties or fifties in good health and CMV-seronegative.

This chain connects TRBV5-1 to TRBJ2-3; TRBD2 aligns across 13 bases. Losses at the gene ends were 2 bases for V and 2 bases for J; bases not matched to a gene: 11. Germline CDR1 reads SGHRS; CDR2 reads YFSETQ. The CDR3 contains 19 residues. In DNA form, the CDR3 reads TGCGCCAGCAGCTTTTTGCCAGTTACTAGCGGGGGGGCCACAGATACGCAGTATTTT. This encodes CASSFLPVTSGGATDTQYF. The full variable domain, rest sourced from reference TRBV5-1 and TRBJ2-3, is KAGVTQTPRYLIKTRGQQVTLSCSPISGHRSVSWYQQTPGQGLQFLFEYFSETQRNKGNFPGRFSGRQFSNSRSEMNVSTLELGDSALYLCASSFLPVTSGGATDTQYFGPGTRLTVL.

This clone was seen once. The CDR3 bases are TGTGCCACCAGCAGAGATCCGGGAGGGGCCGCCAGAAATCAGCCCCAGCATTTT. Residues: CATSRDPGGAARNQPQHF. This chain uses TRBV15 with TRBJ1-5; D perhaps matches TRBD1 (5 bases). Between the trimmed V and J ends, which lost 0 bases and 4 bases, there was a span of 19 bases. Per the germline V gene, CDR1 is LNHNV and CDR2 is YYDKDF (reference sequence). The CDR3 is made up of 18 amino acids.

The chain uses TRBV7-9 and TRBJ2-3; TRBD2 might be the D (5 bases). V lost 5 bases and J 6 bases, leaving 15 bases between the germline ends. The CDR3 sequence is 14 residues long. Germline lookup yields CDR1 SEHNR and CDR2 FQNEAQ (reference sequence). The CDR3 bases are TGTGCCAGCAGCCCTGGAGGCGATCAGGATACGCAGTATTTT. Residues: CASSPGGDQDTQYF.

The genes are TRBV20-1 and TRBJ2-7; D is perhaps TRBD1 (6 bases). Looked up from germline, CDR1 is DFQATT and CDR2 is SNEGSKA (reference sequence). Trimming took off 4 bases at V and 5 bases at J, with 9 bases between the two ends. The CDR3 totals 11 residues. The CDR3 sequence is CSATQGNEQYF. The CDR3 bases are TGCAGTGCTACCCAGGGGAACGAGCAGTACTTC.

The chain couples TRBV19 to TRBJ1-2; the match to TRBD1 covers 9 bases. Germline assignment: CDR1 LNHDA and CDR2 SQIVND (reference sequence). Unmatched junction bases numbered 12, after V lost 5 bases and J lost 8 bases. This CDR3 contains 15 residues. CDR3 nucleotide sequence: TGTGCCAGTAGTTCTCCAGGCCGGACAGGGGAAGGCTACACCTTC. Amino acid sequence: CASSSPGRTGEGYTF.

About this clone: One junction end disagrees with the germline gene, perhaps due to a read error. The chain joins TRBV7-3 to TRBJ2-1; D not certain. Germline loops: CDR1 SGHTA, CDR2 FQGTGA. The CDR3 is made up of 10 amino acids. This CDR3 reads CASSFAPGVF. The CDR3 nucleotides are TGTGCCAGCAGCTTCGCCCCCGGAGTCTTC.

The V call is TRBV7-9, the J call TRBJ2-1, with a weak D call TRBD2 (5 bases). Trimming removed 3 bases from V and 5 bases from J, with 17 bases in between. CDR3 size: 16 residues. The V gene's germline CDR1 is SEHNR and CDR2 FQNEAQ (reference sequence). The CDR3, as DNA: TGTGCCAGCAGCTTGAATCCAGGCGGACTCAACAATGAGCAGTTCTTC. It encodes CASSLNPGGLNNEQFF.

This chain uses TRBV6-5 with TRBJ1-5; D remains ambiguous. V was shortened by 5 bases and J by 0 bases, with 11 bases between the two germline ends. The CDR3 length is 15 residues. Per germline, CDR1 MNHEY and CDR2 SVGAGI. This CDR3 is CASSPRYYSNQPQHF. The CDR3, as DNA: TGTGCCAGCAGTCCCCGTTATTATAGCAATCAGCCCCAGCATTTT.

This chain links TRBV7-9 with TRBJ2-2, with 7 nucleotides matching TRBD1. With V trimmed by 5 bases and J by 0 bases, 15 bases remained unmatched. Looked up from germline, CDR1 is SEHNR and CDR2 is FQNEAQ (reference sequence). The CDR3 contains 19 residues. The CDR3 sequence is CASSEKQGIEYTNTGELFF. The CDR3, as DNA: TGTGCCAGCAGCGAGAAACAGGGGATTGAATATACGAACACCGGGGAGCTGTTTTTT.

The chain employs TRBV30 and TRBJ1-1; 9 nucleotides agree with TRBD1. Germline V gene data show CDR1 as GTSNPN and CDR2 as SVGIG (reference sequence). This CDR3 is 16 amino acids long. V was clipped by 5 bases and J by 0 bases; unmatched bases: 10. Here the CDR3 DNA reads TGTGCCTGGGCTGGGGACAGGGCCCCTTTGAACACTGAAGCTTTCTTT. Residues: CAWAGDRAPLNTEAFF.

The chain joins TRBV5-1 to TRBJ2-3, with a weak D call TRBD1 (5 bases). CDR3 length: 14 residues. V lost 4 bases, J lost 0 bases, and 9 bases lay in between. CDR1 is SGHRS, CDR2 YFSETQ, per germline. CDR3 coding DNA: TGCGCCAGCAGCCCACAGGAGAGCACAGATACGCAGTATTTT. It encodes CASSPQESTDTQYF.

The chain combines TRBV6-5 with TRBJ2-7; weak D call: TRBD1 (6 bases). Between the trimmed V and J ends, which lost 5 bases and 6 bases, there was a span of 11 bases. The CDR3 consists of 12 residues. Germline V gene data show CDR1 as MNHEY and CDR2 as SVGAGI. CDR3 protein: CASSPTQGEQYF. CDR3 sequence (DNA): TGTGCCAGCAGTCCAACACAGGGCGAGCAGTACTTC.

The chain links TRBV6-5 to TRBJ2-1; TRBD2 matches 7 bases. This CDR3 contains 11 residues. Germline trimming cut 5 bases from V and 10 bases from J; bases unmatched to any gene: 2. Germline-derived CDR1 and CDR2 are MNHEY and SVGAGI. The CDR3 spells CASSHGGEQFF. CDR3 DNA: TGTGCCAGCAGTCACGGGGGGGAGCAGTTCTTC.

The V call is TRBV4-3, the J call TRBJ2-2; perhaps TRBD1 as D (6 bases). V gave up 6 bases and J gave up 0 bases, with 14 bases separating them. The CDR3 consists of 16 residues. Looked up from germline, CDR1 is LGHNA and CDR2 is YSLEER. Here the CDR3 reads CASSERGYANTGELFF. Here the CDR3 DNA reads TGCGCCAGCAGTGAGAGGGGGTACGCGAACACCGGGGAGCTGTTTTTT.

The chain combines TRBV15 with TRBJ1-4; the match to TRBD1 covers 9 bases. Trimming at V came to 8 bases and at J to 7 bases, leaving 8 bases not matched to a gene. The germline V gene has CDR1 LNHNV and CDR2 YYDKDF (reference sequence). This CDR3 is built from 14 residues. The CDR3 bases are TGTGCCACCGGAAAACAGGGGGCGCGTGAAAAACTGTTTTTT. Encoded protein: CATGKQGAREKLFF.

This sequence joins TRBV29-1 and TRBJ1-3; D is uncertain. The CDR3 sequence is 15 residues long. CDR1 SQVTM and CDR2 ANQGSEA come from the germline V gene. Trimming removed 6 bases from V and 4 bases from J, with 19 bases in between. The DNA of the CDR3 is TGCAGCGTCCGACCCCTTTTGACTGAAGGAAACACCATATATTTT. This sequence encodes CSVRPLLTEGNTIYF.

This CDR3 is CASSRTGGNTEAFF. In DNA, the CDR3 is TGTGCCAGCAGTCGTACAGGGGGAAACACTGAAGCTTTCTTT. The chain carries TRBV28 and TRBJ1-1, with TRBD1 matching 8 bases. Per the germline V gene, CDR1 is MDHEN and CDR2 is SYDVKM. This CDR3 has 14 residues. V was pared by 5 bases and J by 2 bases, with 4 bases of the junction left unmatched.

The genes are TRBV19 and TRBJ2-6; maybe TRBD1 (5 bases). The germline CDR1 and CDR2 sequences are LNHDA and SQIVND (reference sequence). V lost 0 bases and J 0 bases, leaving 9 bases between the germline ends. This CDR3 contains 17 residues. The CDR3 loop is CASSIENRYSGANVLTF. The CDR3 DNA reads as TGTGCCAGTAGTATAGAGAACAGGTACTCTGGGGCCAACGTCCTGACTTTC.

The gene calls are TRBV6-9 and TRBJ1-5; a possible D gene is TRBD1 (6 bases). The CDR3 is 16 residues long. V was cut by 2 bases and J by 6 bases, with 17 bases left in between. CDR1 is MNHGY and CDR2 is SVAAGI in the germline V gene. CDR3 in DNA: TGTGCCAGCAGTTATGAAGGGGGGGAATCGAGTCAGCCCCAGCATTTT. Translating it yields CASSYEGGESSQPQHF.

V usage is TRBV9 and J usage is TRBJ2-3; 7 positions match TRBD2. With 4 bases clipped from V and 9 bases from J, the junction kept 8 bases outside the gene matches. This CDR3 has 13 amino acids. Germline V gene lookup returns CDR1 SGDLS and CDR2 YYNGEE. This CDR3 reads CASSLWRESTQYF. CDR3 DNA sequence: TGTGCCAGCAGCCTTTGGCGGGAGAGCACGCAGTATTTT.

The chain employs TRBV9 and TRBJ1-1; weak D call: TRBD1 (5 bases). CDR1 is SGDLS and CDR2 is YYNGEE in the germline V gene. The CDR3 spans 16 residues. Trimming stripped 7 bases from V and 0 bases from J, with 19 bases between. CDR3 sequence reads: CASEEWAGPMNTEAFF. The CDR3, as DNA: TGTGCCAGCGAGGAGTGGGCAGGGCCTATGAACACTGAAGCTTTCTTT.

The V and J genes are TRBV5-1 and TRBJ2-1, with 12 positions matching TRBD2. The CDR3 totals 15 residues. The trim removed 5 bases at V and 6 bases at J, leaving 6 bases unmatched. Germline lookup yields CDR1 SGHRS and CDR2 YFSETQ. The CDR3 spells CASSNGLAGINEQFF. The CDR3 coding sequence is TGCGCCAGCAGTAACGGACTAGCGGGAATCAATGAGCAGTTCTTC.

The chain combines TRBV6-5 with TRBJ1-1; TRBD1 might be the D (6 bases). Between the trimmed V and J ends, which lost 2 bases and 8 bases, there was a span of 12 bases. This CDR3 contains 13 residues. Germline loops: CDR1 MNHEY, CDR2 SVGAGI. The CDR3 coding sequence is TGTGCCAGCAGTTACGGTACAGGGACCGAAGCTTTCTTT. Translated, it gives CASSYGTGTEAFF.

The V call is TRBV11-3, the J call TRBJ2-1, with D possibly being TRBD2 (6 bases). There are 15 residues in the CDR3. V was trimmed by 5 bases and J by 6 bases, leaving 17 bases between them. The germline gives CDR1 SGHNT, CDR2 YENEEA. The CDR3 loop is CASSPGGGGINEQFF. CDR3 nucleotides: TGTGCCAGCAGCCCCGGGGGTGGGGGGATCAATGAGCAGTTCTTC.

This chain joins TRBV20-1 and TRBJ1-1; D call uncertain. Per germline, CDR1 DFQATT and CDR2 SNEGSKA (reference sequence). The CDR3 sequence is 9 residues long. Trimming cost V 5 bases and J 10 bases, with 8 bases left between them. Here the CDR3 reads CSASKPAFF. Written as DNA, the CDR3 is TGCAGTGCTTCAAAGCCAGCTTTCTTT.